The source of this T cell receptor beta chain is a study of T-cell reconstitution after alpha-beta-depleted transplantation in children. The TCRbeta library incorporated unique molecular identifiers. TCRdb recomputed calls from the PCR reads with MiXCR, one row per CDR3 protein. The sample lists under 140,000 distinct CDR3 sequences; under 13% were seen once. Losses at the gene ends were 3 bases for V and 1 base for J; bases not matched to a gene: 2. This CDR3 is 15 amino acids long. In germline, CDR1 is DFQATT, CDR2 SNEGSKA (reference sequence). This clonotype was recorded many times. The sequence derives from a human donor who donated a stem cell graft to a child with acute lymphoblastic leukemia. Specimen: PBMCs from the stem cell graft donor, collected from the stem cell graft. The rearrangement links TRBV20-1 to TRBJ2-6; TRBD1 aligns across 8 bases. The CDR3 loop is CSARTGVSGANVLTF. The CDR3, as DNA: TGCAGTGCTAGGACAGGGGTGTCTGGGGCCAACGTCCTGACTTTC.